This T cell receptor beta chain was captured by sequencing in a study of tumor-infiltrating lymphocytes in primary liver carcinoma. A constant-region primer served to make TCR beta cDNA from approximately 490 ng total RNA. Libraries covering TCR beta were generated through three nested multiplex PCR rounds (using a slightly modified ARM-PCR). Each of the first two PCR rounds ran approximately 10 cycles with TRBV1-TRBV30 forward and C-beta reverse primers. TCRdb re-called the multiplex PCR reads through MiXCR, storing one row per CDR3 protein. Among some 100,000 distinct CDR3 sequences listed, approximately 70% were seen once. CDR1 is SGHAT, CDR2 FQNNGV, per germline. This CDR3 is built from 18 residues. About this clonotype: Because it lacks the conserved phenylalanine or tryptophan at the end, this CDR3 is likely a read error.

RNA and DNA were co-extracted from approximately 20-30 mg of unsorted bulk tissue. Every patient in the cohort had a primary liver carcinoma. That carcinoma was treated by surgical resection. V gene TRBV11-2 combines with J gene TRBJ1-4, with a weak D call TRBD1 (5 bases). The clonotype was recovered from a woman aged 60-75 years with primary liver carcinoma and hepatitis B virus infection. The material sequenced was liver tumor tissue from sampling region 2. Indicated subset: tumor region T2, inferior pole. CDR3 nucleotides: TGTGCCAGCAGCTCGTCAGGGACCACTCGAGCAACTGATGAAAAACTGTTTTCT. This encodes CASSSSGTTRATDEKLFS.